This T cell receptor (beta chain) was documented in a study of beta chain features in type 1 diabetes. Regarding the study as a whole: There was a moderate but significant shortening of TCRB CDR3s in all four CD4+ subsets of Type 1 diabetes patients.

In germline, CDR1 is LNHDA, CDR2 SQIVND (reference sequence). V was trimmed by 4 bases and J by 0 bases, leaving 8 bases between them. The CDR3 loop spans 14 amino acids. What was sequenced were expressed TCRB transcripts, since all of the isolated RNA had been reverse transcribed. TCRdb's table, derived via immunoSEQ multiplex PCR, lists solely in-frame clones and lacks some. The sample shows 150,000 to 190,000 clones, about 9.4% of them seen only once. The table lists this clone with a few counts. What it binds is not known. Sequencing was carried out using central memory CD4+ T cells from blood. This receptor was obtained from a man aged 25 to 45 with type 1 diabetes. The J gene is TRBJ2-3, the V gene TRBV19; no reliable D call. In DNA, the CDR3 is TGTGCCAGTAGTAGCGGCGATAGCACAGATACGCAGTATTTT. Protein: CASSSGDSTDTQYF.